The 16 T cell receptor beta chains in this list originate from one sample, sequenced in a study of T cells in Graves' hyperthyroidism and ophthalmopathy. TCR beta CDR3 regions were amplified from RNA transcripts. RT-PCR in the first round (using the HTBI primer set) targeted the TCR CDR3. Using its own MiXCR run on the multiplex PCR reads, TCRdb lists one record per CDR3 protein. The data contain some 490,000 distinct CDR3 sequences, 20% to 25% of them singletons. Input material: blood. The receptors derive from a woman aged 70 to 79 with Graves' ophthalmopathy.

The sample holds a few counts of this clonotype. The genes are TRBV6-1 and TRBJ1-1, with D maybe TRBD1 (6 bases). The V and J ends lost 4 bases and 3 bases respectively, with 12 bases between them. The CDR3 extends over 14 amino acids. CDR1 and CDR2 from the germline V gene are MNHNS and SASEGT. CDR3 sequence: CASSARTVYTEAFF. The CDR3 DNA reads TGTGCCAGCAGTGCCCGGACAGTTTACACTGAAGCTTTCTTT.

This clonotype occurred a few times. The chain joins TRBV5-6 to TRBJ1-5; unclear D gene. Germline lookup yields CDR1 SGHDT and CDR2 YYEEEE. The V end lost 5 bases, the J end lost 6 bases, and 15 bases lay between the germline ends. This CDR3 spans 14 amino acids. DNA for the CDR3: TGTGCCAGCAGTGAGGACCGGATTGGTCAGCCCCAGCATTTT. Translated: CASSEDRIGQPQHF.

The chain carries TRBV12-5 and TRBJ1-2; D perhaps matches TRBD1 (5 bases). The CDR3 contains 12 residues. Germline-derived CDR1 and CDR2 are LGHNT and FRNRAP. Trimming removed 7 bases at V and 6 bases at J, with 12 bases between. For the CDR3, the DNA is TGTGCTAGTGCCCGGGACTTACATGGCTACACCTTC. It is translated as CASARDLHGYTF. The entire variable domain, with the rest obtained from reference TRBV12-5 and TRBJ1-2, is as follows: DARVTQTPRHKVTEMGQEVTMRCQPILGHNTVFWYRQTMMQGLELLAYFRNRAPLDDSGMPKDRFSAEMPDATLATLKIQPSEPRDSAVYFCASARDLHGYTFGSGTRLTVV.

This clonotype has a handful of counts. The chain uses TRBV12-3 or TRBV12-4 and TRBJ2-7, with D perhaps assigned TRBD1 or TRBD2 (5 bases each). The CDR3 extends over 13 amino acids. V was cut by 3 bases and J by 5 bases, with 11 bases left in between. DNA of the CDR3: TGTGCCAGCAGTTTGTGGGGACGGAACGAGCAGTACTTC. It encodes CASSLWGRNEQYF.

The sample holds many counts of this clonotype. Here the CDR3 reads CASSTGTGTSYEQYF. The CDR3 nucleotides are TGTGCCAGCAGCACCGGGACAGGGACATCTTACGAGCAGTACTTC. The rearrangement joins TRBV11-2 to TRBJ2-7, with 9 bases fitting TRBD1. V trimming: 5 bases; J trimming: 4 bases; junction bases outside the gene matches: 9. CDR1 is SGHAT, CDR2 FQNNGV, per germline. This CDR3 comprises 15 residues.

This clonotype was found many times. The chain has TRBV2 and TRBJ2-3; 7 nucleotides agree with TRBD1. Germline CDR1 reads SNHLY; CDR2 reads FYNNEI. This CDR3 contains 15 residues. V lost 5 bases to trimming and J lost 0 bases; unmatched junction nucleotides: 5. The CDR3 reads CASSYGTASTDTQYF. Here the CDR3 DNA reads TGTGCCAGCAGTTACGGGACAGCTAGCACAGATACGCAGTATTTT. Based on the CDR3 plus reference TRBV2 and TRBJ2-3, the full variable domain is EPEVTQTPSHQVTQMGQEVILRCVPISNHLYFYWYRQILGQKVEFLVSFYNNEISEKSEIFDDQFSVERPDGSNFTLKIRSTKLEDSAMYFCASSYGTASTDTQYFGPGTRLTVL.

This clonotype was detected many times. This sequence joins TRBV12-3 or TRBV12-4 and TRBJ1-1, with D possibly matching TRBD1 (6 bases). This CDR3 has 13 residues. V lost 6 bases to trimming and J lost 6 bases, with 14 bases between them. CDR3 loop: CASSLQGSSEAFF. CDR3 bases: TGTGCCAGCAGCCTACAGGGTTCCTCTGAAGCTTTCTTT.

This clonotype turned up a few times. The CDR3 sequence is CASSLGDRVSNEQFF. For the CDR3, the DNA is TGTGCCAGCAGCTTAGGGGACAGGGTGTCCAATGAGCAGTTCTTC. The J gene is TRBJ2-1, the V gene TRBV7-8; the match to TRBD1 covers 9 bases. CDR1 SGHVS and CDR2 FQNEAQ come from the germline V gene. There are 15 residues in the CDR3. Trimming cost V 1 base and J 6 bases; bases outside gene matches: 4.

CDR3 nucleotide sequence: TGCAGCGTTGAATACGGGCCTTTCTACGAGCAGTACTTC. Encoded protein: CSVEYGPFYEQYF. The rearrangement links TRBV29-1 to TRBJ2-7; no definite D call. The V gene's germline CDR1 is SQVTM and CDR2 ANQGSEA. The CDR3 sequence is 13 residues long. The germline V and J ends were trimmed by 2 bases and 3 bases, with 11 bases remaining between them.

This clonotype was seen at least ten times. V usage is TRBV6-1 and J usage is TRBJ2-7, with 8 bases identical to TRBD1. This CDR3 comprises 13 residues. Germline CDR1 reads MNHNS; CDR2 reads SASEGT. The ends lost 6 bases at V and 3 bases at J; junction bases unmatched: 4. Written as DNA, the CDR3 is TGTGCCAGCAGGCTAACAGGGGGCTACGAGCAGTACTTC. Protein: CASRLTGGYEQYF.

The J gene is TRBJ2-7, the V gene TRBV6-1; D is perhaps TRBD2 (5 bases). V was trimmed by 6 bases and J by 2 bases, leaving 14 bases between them. This CDR3 is 14 amino acids long. CDR1 is MNHNS, CDR2 SASEGT, per germline. CDR3 sequence reads: CASRNTWRTYEQYF. The DNA for the CDR3 is TGTGCCAGCAGAAACACCTGGAGGACCTACGAGCAGTACTTC.

Details on this clonotype: The germline gene is not matched at one end of the junction; a read error may be the cause. This chain links TRBV27 with TRBJ2-3; 10 nucleotides agree with TRBD2. CDR1 MNHEY and CDR2 SMNVEV come from the germline V gene (reference sequence). This CDR3 is 16 amino acids long. Here the CDR3 DNA reads TGTGCCAGCAGTTTATTCCCTAGCGGGAGCACAGATATGCAGTATTTT. This codes for CASSLFPSGSTDMQYF.

The V call is TRBV28, the J call TRBJ1-2; D ambiguous. The ends were cut back, 6 bases at V and 8 bases at J, with 13 bases in the middle. The germline V gene has CDR1 MDHEN and CDR2 SYDVKM. The CDR3 sequence is 12 residues long. Here the CDR3 reads CASSLIRGGYTF. The CDR3 coding sequence is TGTGCCAGCAGCCTCATTCGAGGGGGCTACACCTTC.

This clonotype was picked up many times. The V gene is TRBV27, the J gene TRBJ1-1; the match to TRBD1 covers 7 bases. This CDR3 contains 15 residues. The junction had 17 bases not matched to a gene; V was cut back by 5 bases and J by 11 bases. Germline CDR1 reads MNHEY; CDR2 reads SMNVEV (reference sequence). CDR3 coding DNA: TGTGCCAGCAGTACCCCAGGGGGGGCAAATCGAGTGGCTTTCTTT. Its protein is CASSTPGGANRVAFF.

This clonotype was observed a few times. The chain combines TRBV3-1 with TRBJ1-3; 10 positions match TRBD1. The CDR3 has 14 amino acids. CDR1 is LGHDT and CDR2 is YNNKEL in the germline V gene (reference sequence). Trimming at V came to 4 bases and at J to 7 bases, leaving 4 bases not matched to a gene. The CDR3 sequence: CASSLTGGRNTIYF. CDR3 nucleotide sequence: TGTGCCAGCAGCCTGACAGGGGGCAGGAACACCATATATTTT. The whole variable domain, filled in from reference TRBV3-1 and TRBJ1-3, reads DTAVSQTPKYLVTQMGNDKSIKCEQNLGHDTMYWYKQDSKKFLKIMFSYNNKELIINETVPNRFSPKSPDKAHLNLHINSLELGDSAVYFCASSLTGGRNTIYFGEGSWLTVV.

The table lists this clonotype with many counts. The chain employs TRBV28 and TRBJ1-6; 8 bases line up with TRBD1. The CDR3 is 14 residues long. Germline assignment: CDR1 MDHEN and CDR2 SYDVKM. The junction had 1 base not matched to a gene; V was cut back by 3 bases and J by 6 bases. CDR3: CASSLDRVNSPLHF. Here the CDR3 DNA reads TGTGCCAGCAGTTTGGACAGGGTTAATTCACCCCTCCACTTT. Looking up the rest from reference TRBV28 and TRBJ1-6 gives the full variable domain: DVKVTQSSRYLVKRTGEKVFLECVQDMDHENMFWYRQDPGLGLRLIYFSYDVKMKEKGDIPEGYSVSREKKERFSLILESASTNQTSMYLCASSLDRVNSPLHFGNGTRLTVT.